The T cell receptor (beta chain) described here comes from a study of blood T cell repertoires in COVID-19. Study-wide context: The study drew acute and convalescent COVID-19 samples from the United States, Italy and Spain. Sample material is recorded as cDNA or gDNA derived from T cells, B-cell-depleted T cells, or PBMCs.

The repertoire was sequenced with immunoSEQ multiplex PCR; TCRdb's copy has only in-frame clones and lacks some. In the table there are about 190,000 clones, 70% to 90% of which are singletons. The CDR3 sequence is 14 residues long. Trimming removed 6 bases from V and 5 bases from J, with 16 bases in between. Germline CDR1 KGHSH, CDR2 LQKENI. Source material: peripheral blood. This clonotype was sampled from a woman in her sixties or seventies with active or convalescent COVID-19. The chain has TRBV18 and TRBJ1-1; tentatively, D is TRBD1 (5 bases). CDR3 sequence (DNA): TGTGCCAGCTCTCGCTATCTGACAGAGACTGAAGCTTTCTTT. It specifies CASSRYLTETEAFF.